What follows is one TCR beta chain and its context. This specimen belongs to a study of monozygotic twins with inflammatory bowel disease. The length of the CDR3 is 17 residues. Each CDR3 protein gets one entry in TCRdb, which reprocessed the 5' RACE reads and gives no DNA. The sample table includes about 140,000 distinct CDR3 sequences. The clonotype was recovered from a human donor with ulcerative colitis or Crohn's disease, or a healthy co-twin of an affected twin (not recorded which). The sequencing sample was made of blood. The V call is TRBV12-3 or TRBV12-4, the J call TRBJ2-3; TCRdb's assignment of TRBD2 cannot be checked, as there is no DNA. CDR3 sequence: CASSFLGIAGLTDTQYF.